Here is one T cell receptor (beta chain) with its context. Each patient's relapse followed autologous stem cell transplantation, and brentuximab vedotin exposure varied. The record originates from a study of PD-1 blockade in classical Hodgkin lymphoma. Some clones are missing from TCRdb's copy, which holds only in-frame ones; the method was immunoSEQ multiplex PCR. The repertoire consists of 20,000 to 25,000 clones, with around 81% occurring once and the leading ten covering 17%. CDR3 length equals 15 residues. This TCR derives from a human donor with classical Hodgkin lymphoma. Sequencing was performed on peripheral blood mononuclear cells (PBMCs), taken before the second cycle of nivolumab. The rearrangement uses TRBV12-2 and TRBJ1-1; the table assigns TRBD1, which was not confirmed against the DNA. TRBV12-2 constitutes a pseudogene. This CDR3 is CASRLTDPRNTEAFF. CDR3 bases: TGTGCAAGTCGTCTTACAGACCCAAGGAACACTGAAGCTTTCTTT.